One and the same sample provided the 25 T cell receptor beta chains below, sequenced in a study of Graves' ophthalmopathy and Graves' hyperthyroidism. Amplified TCR beta CDR3 regions were obtained using RNA transcripts as template. HTBI primers primed a first-round RT-PCR, and a second-round multiplex PCR followed. TCRdb re-called the multiplex PCR reads with MiXCR, one entry per CDR3 protein. This table has 400,000 to 450,000 distinct CDR3 sequences, 20% to 25% appearing once. Sequenced material: peripheral blood. All receptors derive from a woman aged 18-35 years with stable Graves' hyperthyroidism.

The CDR3 loop is CSARAPGRLMRTDTQYF. The DNA for the CDR3 is TGCAGTGCTAGGGCACCGGGACGGCTGATGAGGACAGATACGCAGTATTTT. This chain links TRBV20-1 with TRBJ2-3; perhaps D is TRBD1 or TRBD2 (5 bases each). Germline loops: CDR1 DFQATT, CDR2 SNEGSKA (reference sequence). CDR3 length: 17 amino acids. Trimming cost V 3 bases and J 3 bases, with 22 bases left between them.

J is TRBJ2-5 and V is TRBV19, with TRBD1 as a possible D gene (6 bases). V was trimmed by 6 bases and J by 5 bases, leaving 13 bases between them. Germline V lookup: CDR1 LNHDA, CDR2 SQIVND (reference sequence). This CDR3 is 13 amino acids long. The CDR3 DNA follows: TGTGCCAGTAGAAACAGGGCAAGTGAGACCCAGTACTTC. Translation: CASRNRASETQYF.

Remarks on this clonotype: Given a much more abundant clone one base away, this may be a read error. This chain uses TRBV11-2 with TRBJ2-2, with D possibly being TRBD2 (5 bases). The CDR3 totals 12 residues. The germline V gene has CDR1 SGHAT and CDR2 FQNNGV. CDR3 residues: CASSTALGELCF. As DNA, the CDR3 is TGTGCCAGCAGCACAGCGCTCGGGGAGCTGTGTTTT. The whole variable domain, filled in from reference TRBV11-2 and TRBJ2-2, reads EAGVAQSPRYKIIEKRQSVAFWCNPISGHATLYWYQQILGQGPKLLIQFQNNGVVDDSQLPKDRFSAERLKGVDSTLKIQPAKLEDSAVYLCASSTALGELCFGEGSRLTVL.

This clonotype has ten or more counts. J is TRBJ1-5 and V is TRBV29-1; tentative D call: TRBD1 (5 bases). Germline lookup yields CDR1 SQVTM and CDR2 ANQGSEA. CDR3 length: 13 amino acids. The CDR3 sequence: CRRGGSPYQPQHF. CDR3 DNA: TGCAGGAGGGGAGGGTCCCCCTATCAGCCCCAGCATTTT. Full variable domain (outside the CDR3, taken from reference TRBV29-1 and TRBJ1-5): SAVISQKPSRDICQRGTSLTIQCQVDSQVTMMFWYRQQPGQSLTLIATANQGSEATYESGFVIDKFPISRPNLTFSTLTVSNMSPEDSSIYLCRRGGSPYQPQHFGDGTRLSIL.

This clonotype showed up just a few times. The chain carries TRBV20-1 and TRBJ2-5; 14 bases agree with TRBD2. J gave up 5 bases and V 6 bases, and 11 bases lay outside the gene matches. Germline values: CDR1 DFQATT, CDR2 SNEGSKA (reference sequence). The CDR3 has 16 residues. The CDR3 loop reads CSAKGTSGSLGETQYF. CDR3 DNA: TGCAGTGCCAAAGGGACTAGCGGGAGCCTAGGGGAGACCCAGTACTTC.

With respect to this clonotype: An end of the junction differs from the germline gene, which may be a read error. The CDR3, as DNA: TGTGCCGGCAGCCAAAATAACGGGGAGCTGTTTTTT. This translates into CAGSQNNGELFF. The rearrangement uses TRBV4-2 and TRBJ2-2; D not resolved. Germline V lookup: CDR1 LGHNA, CDR2 YNFKEQ. This CDR3 is 12 amino acids long.

This clonotype was observed many times. The V call is TRBV10-2, the J call TRBJ2-7; D gene ambiguous. Looked up from germline, CDR1 is WSHSY and CDR2 is SAAADI. V was shortened by 2 bases and J by 2 bases, with 13 bases between the two germline ends. This CDR3 is 15 amino acids long. This CDR3 reads CASSEIGQTAYEQYF. The CDR3 DNA reads as TGCGCCAGCAGTGAGATAGGGCAAACGGCCTACGAGCAGTACTTC.

This clonotype was counted at least ten times. J is TRBJ1-1 and V is TRBV12-3 or TRBV12-4; the D gene is possibly TRBD1 (6 bases). This CDR3 contains 13 residues. Trimming removed 3 bases at V and 5 bases at J, with 10 bases between. The CDR3 DNA follows: TGTGCCAGCAGTTTGAGGAGGGGGACTGAAGCTTTCTTT. This gives the protein CASSLRRGTEAFF.

This clonotype appeared many times. A much larger clone differs from this one at a single base, so this may be a read error. This CDR3 fails to terminate in the conserved phenylalanine or tryptophan, so it likely reflects a read error. The chain joins TRBV28 to TRBJ2-5, with D possibly matching TRBD1 (6 bases). The ends were cut back, 1 base at V and 4 bases at J, with 19 bases in the middle. Germline-derived CDR1 and CDR2 are MDHEN and SYDVKM. The CDR3 contains 17 residues. DNA of the CDR3: TGTGCCAGCAGTTTATCCCCTTACCACCTCAGGGGAGAGACCCAGTACCTC. It is translated as CASSLSPYHLRGETQYL.

In this sample, this clonotype turned up many times. The CDR3 reads CASTMGGHAKNIQYF. CDR3 sequence (DNA): TGTGCCAGTACCATGGGAGGGCATGCCAAAAACATTCAGTACTTC. The V and J genes are TRBV19 and TRBJ2-4; 7 positions agree with TRBD2. V trimming: 7 bases; J trimming: 1 base; junction bases outside the gene matches: 7. The CDR3 loop spans 15 amino acids. CDR1 LNHDA and CDR2 SQIVND come from the germline V gene (reference sequence).

At least ten counts were recorded for this clonotype. The V and J genes are TRBV4-2 and TRBJ2-5; 10 bases align to TRBD1. The CDR3 loop spans 15 amino acids. V lost 6 bases to trimming and J lost 1 base; unmatched junction nucleotides: 5. CDR1 is LGHNA and CDR2 is YNFKEQ in the germline V gene. CDR3 protein: CASSGTGDTQETQYF. The CDR3 DNA sequence: TGTGCCAGCAGTGGGACAGGGGATACCCAAGAGACCCAGTACTTC.

This clonotype was recorded many times. The J gene is TRBJ2-5, the V gene TRBV25-1; 7 bases align to TRBD1. The CDR3 has 15 residues. V gave up 6 bases and J gave up 4 bases; unmatched junction bases: 11. Germline V gene sequence: CDR1 MGHDK, CDR2 SYGVNS. The CDR3 sequence is CASRETRDSIETQYF. The CDR3 DNA is TGTGCCAGCAGAGAAACCCGGGACAGTATAGAGACCCAGTACTTC.

This clonotype appeared many times. This CDR3 is CASMGGRGYTEAFF. CDR3 bases: TGTGCCAGCATGGGTGGACGGGGTTACACTGAAGCTTTCTTT. The chain has TRBV12-3 or TRBV12-4 and TRBJ1-1, with D unclear. With 7 bases removed from V and 3 bases from J, the gap between germline ends came to 15 bases. CDR3 length: 14 amino acids.

This clonotype was seen many times. The chain employs TRBV12-3 or TRBV12-4 and TRBJ2-7; TRBD2 agrees at 9 bases. With V trimmed by 7 bases and J by 2 bases, 6 bases remained unmatched. The CDR3 extends over 14 amino acids. This CDR3 is CASKPSGTTYEQYF. The DNA of the CDR3 is TGTGCCAGCAAACCTAGCGGGACCACCTACGAGCAGTACTTC.

This clonotype was seen repeatedly, ten times or more. The rearrangement joins TRBV7-3 to TRBJ2-2, with D unclear. V was pared by 4 bases and J by 6 bases, with 9 bases between. Germline V CDR1 and CDR2: SGHTA, FQGTGA. The CDR3 covers 13 residues. The CDR3 DNA reads TGTGCCAGCAGCTCCCACCCTGCCGGGGAGCTGTTTTTT. Translation: CASSSHPAGELFF. The variable domain in full, completed from reference TRBV7-3 and TRBJ2-2, reads GAGVSQTPSNKVTEKGKYVELRCDPISGHTALYWYRQSLGQGPEFLIYFQGTGAADDSGLPNDRFFAVRPEGSVSTLKIQRTERGDSAVYLCASSSHPAGELFFGEGSRLTVL.

This clonotype was seen at least ten times. The chain joins TRBV28 to TRBJ1-2; 8 nucleotides align to TRBD1. V lost 2 bases to trimming and J lost 4 bases; unmatched junction nucleotides: 6. CDR1 is MDHEN and CDR2 is SYDVKM in the germline V gene. The CDR3 runs to 15 residues. The CDR3 region is CASSLGTGPRYGYTF. For the CDR3, the DNA is TGTGCCAGCAGTTTAGGGACAGGTCCCCGCTATGGCTACACCTTC.

This clonotype appeared many times. V is TRBV18 and J is TRBJ2-7; no clear D. The germline V gene has CDR1 KGHSH and CDR2 LQKENI. CDR3 length: 12 residues. V was shortened by 8 bases and J by 3 bases, with 11 bases between the two germline ends. CDR3 sequence (DNA): TGTGCCAGCGCCCAGAATTTCTACGAGCAGTACTTC. Residues: CASAQNFYEQYF.

This clonotype has only a few counts. CDR3 bases: TGTGCCAGCAGTGGGCAAGGGGAAGAGACCCAGTACTTC. Translating it yields CASSGQGEETQYF. The J gene is TRBJ2-5, the V gene TRBV27, with a possible D match to TRBD1 (5 bases). Germline V gene data show CDR1 as MNHEY and CDR2 as SMNVEV (reference sequence). The CDR3 is made up of 13 amino acids. Between the trimmed V and J ends, which lost 5 bases and 3 bases, there was a span of 10 bases.

In this sample, this clonotype turned up many times. V and J are TRBV5-1 and TRBJ1-2; a weak D match, TRBD1 (5 bases). The CDR3 totals 15 residues. V gave up 3 bases and J gave up 3 bases, with 15 bases separating them. Germline assignment: CDR1 SGHRS and CDR2 YFSETQ. The CDR3 DNA reads TGCGCCAGCAGCTACGGGACCGGCCAATACTATGGCTACACCTTC. This translates into CASSYGTGQYYGYTF.

There are many counts of this clonotype. This chain joins TRBV12-3 or TRBV12-4 and TRBJ1-1; D remains unclear. Trimming shortened V by 1 base and J by 11 bases, and 23 bases separated the two germline ends. This CDR3 is 16 amino acids long. The CDR3 sequence: CASSLGGRQSGNGAFF. CDR3 coding DNA: TGTGCCAGCAGTTTAGGAGGCCGACAATCGGGCAACGGGGCTTTCTTT.

This clonotype was picked up many times. The V and J genes are TRBV24-1 and TRBJ2-7, with 15 bases that match TRBD2. After removal of 4 bases from V and 5 bases from J, the junction contained 17 bases not matched to a gene. CDR1 and CDR2 from the germline V gene are KGHDR and SFDVKD. CDR3 size: 20 residues. The CDR3 DNA sequence: TGTGCCACCAGTGACCCCTACCCTCGGACTAGCGGGAGGGCCGTCCACGAGCAGTACTTC. Translation: CATSDPYPRTSGRAVHEQYF.

The V call is TRBV2, the J call TRBJ2-2, with a tentative D call TRBD2 (6 bases). The CDR3 extends over 15 amino acids. Germline CDR1 SNHLY, CDR2 FYNNEI. Between the trimmed V and J ends, which lost 2 bases and 6 bases, there was a span of 13 bases. As DNA, the CDR3 is TGTGCCAGCAGTGAAACTCATCCGGGGGCCGGGGAGCTGTTTTTT. Its translation is CASSETHPGAGELFF.

The chain combines TRBV28 with TRBJ2-5; either TRBD1 or TRBD2 may supply D (5 bases each). In germline, CDR1 is MDHEN, CDR2 SYDVKM. V lost 8 bases to trimming and J lost 5 bases, with 15 bases between them. The CDR3 is 13 amino acids. The CDR3 region has the DNA TGTGCCAGCGTGGCTGGGTGGGGGGAGACCCAGTACTTC. Amino acid sequence: CASVAGWGETQYF.

There are a few counts of this clonotype. The chain is built from TRBV14 and TRBJ1-1, with D unresolved. This CDR3 region has 15 residues. Germline V CDR1 and CDR2: SGHDN, FVKESK. Trimming left V 0 bases short and J 4 bases short, with 12 bases between. The CDR3 coding sequence is TGTGCCAGCAGCCAAGAAGGTGGAGGGATCACTGAAGCTTTCTTT. Residues: CASSQEGGGITEAFF.

The genes are TRBV19 and TRBJ2-7; 7 bases agree with TRBD2. With 3 bases clipped from V and 7 bases from J, the junction kept 12 bases outside the gene matches. The CDR3 is 15 residues long. Germline V gene sequence: CDR1 LNHDA, CDR2 SQIVND (reference sequence). The CDR3 DNA reads as TGTGCCAGTAGTATGAGGGGTACACCAGCGGGGGAGCAGTACTTC. It encodes CASSMRGTPAGEQYF.